Listed here is a single T cell receptor (beta chain). One end of the junction is discordant with germline, which a read error may explain. The CDR3 is 15 amino acids. Germline values: CDR1 SGHKS, CDR2 YYEKEE (reference sequence). The data are from a study of blood T cell repertoires in COVID-19. As for the study in general: Sites across the United States, Italy and Spain contributed samples from acute and convalescent COVID-19. T cells, B-cell-depleted T cells, or PBMCs supplied cDNA or gDNA.

Using immunoSEQ multiplex PCR, the repertoire was profiled, and TCRdb retains in-frame clones only, with some absent. In the table there are more than 200,000 clones, around 87% of which are singletons. The chain uses TRBV5-5 and TRBJ1-6, with 8 bases identical to TRBD1. This receptor was identified in a woman aged 55-75 years with COVID-19, enrolled during active disease. Source material: peripheral blood. The CDR3 DNA is TGTGCCAGCAGCCCCAACAGGGGGTATACTTCACCCCTCCACTTT. Amino acid sequence: CASSPNRGYTSPLHF.